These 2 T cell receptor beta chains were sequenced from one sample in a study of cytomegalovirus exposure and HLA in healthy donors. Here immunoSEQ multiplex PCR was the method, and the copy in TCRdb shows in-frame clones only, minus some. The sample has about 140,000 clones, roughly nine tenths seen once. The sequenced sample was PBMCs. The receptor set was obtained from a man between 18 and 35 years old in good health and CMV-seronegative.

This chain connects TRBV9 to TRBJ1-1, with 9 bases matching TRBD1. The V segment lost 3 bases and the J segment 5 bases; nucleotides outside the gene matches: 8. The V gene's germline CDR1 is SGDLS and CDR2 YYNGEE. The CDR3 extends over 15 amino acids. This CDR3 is CASSDTTGGVTEAFF. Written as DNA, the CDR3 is TGTGCCAGCAGCGACACGACAGGGGGTGTAACTGAAGCTTTCTTT.

The CDR3 sequence is CASSPGSLGERAGELFF. The CDR3 DNA reads TGTGCCAGCTCACCGGGGTCCCTCGGGGAACGTGCGGGGGAGCTGTTTTTT. The chain recombines TRBV18 with TRBJ2-2, with D possibly TRBD2 on 5 matching bases. Trimming removed 3 bases at V and 8 bases at J, with 22 bases between. The CDR3 is 17 amino acids. Germline CDR1 and CDR2: KGHSH and LQKENI.